The clone carrying this T cell receptor (beta chain) appeared a few times. Its antigen is still unknown. CDR3 regions were amplified by Arm-PCR using iRepertoire HTBI primers to build TCR beta libraries. In the authors' methods: Sequenced samples collectively carried about 62 TRBV and 11 to 15 TRBJ segments. A single record per CDR3 protein comes from TCRdb applying MiXCR to the multiplex PCR reads. These V and J calls rely on TCRdb rather than the paper's analysis. The sample carries roughly 410,000 distinct CDR3 sequences, approximately 15% recorded once. The CDR3 has 15 amino acids. Trimming left V 0 bases short and J 2 bases short, with 13 bases between. From germline, CDR1 is DFQATT and CDR2 SNEGSKA (reference sequence). The data originate from a study of regulatory T cells in long-lasting Graves disease. Study observations and caveats: Few sampled subjects may have lowered accuracy. Persistent disease was characterized by preferential usage of TRBV28, TRBJ1-2 and TRBJ2-5.

Regarding time point: newly diagnosed GD, antithyroid drugs for less than 3 months. With RNA extracted from PBMCs as input, the TCR library was made. Another study also made use of these data, one on T cells in Graves' hyperthyroidism and ophthalmopathy. Per that paper: Blood shared most expanded thyroid clonotypes above 0.001.

The sequencing used peripheral blood mononuclear cells (PBMCs), collected at new diagnosis, from a patient treated with antithyroid drugs. The receptor's source is a woman in her 40s with Graves disease. The chain links TRBV20-1 to TRBJ1-2, with unresolved D. The CDR3 is CSARDPRAENYGYTF. CDR3 nucleotide sequence: TGCAGTGCTAGAGATCCCCGGGCCGAAAACTATGGCTACACCTTC.